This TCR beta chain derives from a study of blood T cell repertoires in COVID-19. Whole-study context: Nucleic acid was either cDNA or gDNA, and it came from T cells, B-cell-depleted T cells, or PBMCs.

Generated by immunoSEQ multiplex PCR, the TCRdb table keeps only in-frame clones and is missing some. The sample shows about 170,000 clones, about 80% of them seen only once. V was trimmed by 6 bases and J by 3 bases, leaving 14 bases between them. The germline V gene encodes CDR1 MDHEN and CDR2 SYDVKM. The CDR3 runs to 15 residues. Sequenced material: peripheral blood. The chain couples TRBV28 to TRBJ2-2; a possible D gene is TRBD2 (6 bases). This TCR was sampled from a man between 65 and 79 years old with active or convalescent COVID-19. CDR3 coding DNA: TGTGCCAGCAGCTTTATTCGGGGGTACACCGGGGAGCTGTTTTTT. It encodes CASSFIRGYTGELFF.